The present TCR beta chain was sequenced within a study of T cells after yellow fever vaccination. Study summary: SMART-Seq v4 Ultra Low Input prepared the low-cell-number fractions.

V shed 4 bases and J 6 bases; nucleotides not matched to a gene: 13. The CDR3 is 16 residues long. The germline V gene encodes CDR1 LGHNA and CDR2 YNFKEQ. There are many counts of this clonotype. Antigen unknown. Each CDR3 protein is one row after TCRdb ran MiXCR on the 5' RACE reads. The table includes over 300,000 distinct CDR3 sequences, 6.5% to 8.5% detected once. Study-wide results and caveats: Weaker, the secondary response had a peak occurring faster, on day 5 versus 15. The CD4 compartment and the CD8 compartment contained a small share of clonotypes in common. Most primary-vaccination clones recurred post-booster (around 97% CD4, over 70% CD8).

This receptor was identified in a man aged 18-30 years who received the YFV17D yellow fever vaccine. The chain joins TRBV4-2 to TRBJ2-3; TRBD2 matches 7 bases. The specimen comprised PBMCs, sampled roughly 47 days after the first yellow fever vaccination. The CDR3: CASSPLPSGTPDTQYF. As DNA, the CDR3 is TGTGCCAGCAGCCCGCTACCTAGCGGTACCCCCGATACGCAGTATTTT.